This T cell receptor (beta chain) derives from a study of OX40 agonist ivuxolimab in advanced cancers. Study in general: Three patients responded partially, comprising one with hepatocellular carcinoma and two with cutaneous melanoma.

About this clone itself: The antigen is undetermined.

The V end was cut by 3 bases, the J end by 0 bases, with 11 bases between. This CDR3 has 16 amino acids. CDR1 and CDR2 (germline): MDHEN, SYDVKM. Assay used: immunoSEQ multiplex PCR; TCRdb lists only in-frame clones, some missing. The sample has some 43,000 clones; 80% to 90% are singletons. The study, taken as a whole, reports: In the 0.1-3.0 mg/kg groups, partial responders showed among the lowest expansion. Average numbers of expanded clones were greater in CD8+ T cells than in CD4+.

Samples of blood were obtained at baseline, on cycle 4 day 1, and on cycle 7 day 1. This receptor was identified in an adult with an advanced solid tumor such as melanoma, head and neck, liver or kidney cancer. V and J are TRBV28 and TRBJ2-2; no clear D gene. The sequenced sample was CD4+ or CD8+ T cells sorted from blood, obtained in a trial of the OX40 agonist ivuxolimab. The CDR3 bases are TGTGCCAGCAGTTTCTGGCAGTCCTCGAACACCGGGGAGCTGTTTTTT. Translated: CASSFWQSSNTGELFF.